Below, 8 T cell receptor beta chains from the same sample are listed, as sequenced in a study of blood T cell repertoires in COVID-19. TCRdb keeps only in-frame clones here, not all; method: immunoSEQ multiplex PCR. This table has fewer than 500,000 clones, 75% to 90% appearing once. Sequencing was done on a sample of peripheral blood. The receptors stem from a woman in her thirties with active or convalescent COVID-19.

The chain carries TRBV2 and TRBJ2-1; 7 bases match TRBD1. V dropped 2 bases and J dropped 6; count of bases not matched to a gene: 4. CDR1 is SNHLY, CDR2 FYNNEI, per germline. The CDR3 contains 14 residues. The CDR3 DNA reads TGTGCCAGCAGTGAAAGGGGGCCGAGCAATGAGCAGTTCTTC. It translates to CASSERGPSNEQFF.

This chain links TRBV24-1 with TRBJ2-7; D is ambiguous. V lost 9 bases and J lost 3, with 20 bases in between. Per germline, CDR1 KGHDR and CDR2 SFDVKD. There are 15 residues in the CDR3. The CDR3 region has the DNA TGTGCCACCTTTTCCACCCTCCGGTGTGTCTACGAGCAGTACTTC. Translated: CATFSTLRCVYEQYF.

V gene TRBV27 combines with J gene TRBJ1-5, with 7 bases lining up with TRBD1. CDR1 is MNHEY and CDR2 is SMNVEV in the germline V gene (reference sequence). The CDR3 sequence is 18 residues long. J lost 1 base, V lost 1 base, and 10 bases had no gene match. CDR3 amino acids: CASSLYFPDRDSNQPQHF. The CDR3 nucleotides read TGTGCCAGCAGTTTATATTTCCCCGACAGGGACAGCAATCAGCCCCAGCATTTT.

The V and J genes are TRBV18 and TRBJ1-4; 7 bases map to TRBD1. The CDR3 has 15 residues. Germline assignment: CDR1 KGHSH and CDR2 LQKENI. V lost 6 bases, J lost 7 bases, and 11 bases stayed unmatched. The CDR3: CASSPFIQGGEKLFF. For the CDR3, the DNA is TGTGCCAGCTCCCCTTTTATCCAGGGGGGTGAAAAACTGTTTTTT.

This rearrangement joins TRBV5-1 to TRBJ1-1; D is ambiguous. The germline V gene encodes CDR1 SGHRS and CDR2 YFSETQ. CDR3 length: 13 residues. With 1 base removed from V and 7 bases from J, the gap between germline ends came to 11 bases. CDR3 nucleotide sequence: TGCGCCAGCAGCTTGTCGCAGGACTTTGAAGCTTTCTTT. Its protein is CASSLSQDFEAFF.

The chain links TRBV20-1 to TRBJ1-2; tentative D call: TRBD1 (5 bases). The V end was cut by 3 bases, the J end by 4 bases, with 15 bases between. This CDR3 is 14 amino acids long. Germline lookup yields CDR1 DFQATT and CDR2 SNEGSKA (reference sequence). The CDR3 sequence is CSASRTTGGYGYTF. CDR3 nucleotides: TGCAGTGCTAGTCGGACTACAGGTGGCTATGGCTACACCTTC.

This chain uses TRBV2 with TRBJ1-1; D perhaps matches TRBD1 (5 bases). Trimming shortened V by 0 bases and J by 0 bases, and 8 bases separated the two germline ends. The CDR3 is 15 residues long. The germline V gene encodes CDR1 SNHLY and CDR2 FYNNEI. For the CDR3, the DNA is TGTGCCAGCAGTGAAGCGCGGGGCGTGAACACTGAAGCTTTCTTT. This sequence encodes CASSEARGVNTEAFF.

The rearrangement uses TRBV6-2 or TRBV6-3 and TRBJ1-5; the match to TRBD1 covers 9 bases. J lost 5 bases, V lost 4 bases, and 3 bases had no gene match. The CDR3 length is 14 residues. The germline V gene encodes CDR1 MNHEY and CDR2 SVGEGT. DNA of the CDR3: TGTGCCAGCAGTTTAGGGACAGGGTATCAGCCCCAGCATTTT. It codes for CASSLGTGYQPQHF.